The source of this TCR beta chain is a study of CD8 T cells in ankylosing spondylitis. The study's findings and limits: The study identified a TCR beta motif of 7 or 8 highly homologous variants that appeared characteristic of ankylosing spondylitis blood. Within peripheral blood, clones linked to disease were CD8+ and relatively rare. Enrichment of disease-linked clones was reportedly significant in matched ankylosing spondylitis synovial fluid.

This clonotype was seen repeatedly, ten times or more. Its specificity is unknown. Germline V CDR1 and CDR2: ENHRY, SYGVKD. The CDR3 loop spans 13 amino acids. Trimming left V 5 bases short and J 3 bases short, with 10 bases between. Quantitative molecular-barcoded 5'-RACE generated the TCR beta libraries. A single record per CDR3 protein comes from TCRdb applying MiXCR to the 5' RACE reads. Seen here are under 300,000 distinct CDR3 sequences, around 11% observed once, and the top ten hold less than 7%. Material for sequencing was blood, either unsorted or a sorted T cell fraction (not recorded which). This sequence was found in a male donor with ankylosing spondylitis or in good health (not recorded which). The genes are TRBV10-3 and TRBJ1-1; unclear D gene. CDR3 sequence reads: CAISPRADTEAFF. CDR3 coding DNA: TGTGCCATCAGTCCACGGGCAGACACTGAAGCTTTCTTT.